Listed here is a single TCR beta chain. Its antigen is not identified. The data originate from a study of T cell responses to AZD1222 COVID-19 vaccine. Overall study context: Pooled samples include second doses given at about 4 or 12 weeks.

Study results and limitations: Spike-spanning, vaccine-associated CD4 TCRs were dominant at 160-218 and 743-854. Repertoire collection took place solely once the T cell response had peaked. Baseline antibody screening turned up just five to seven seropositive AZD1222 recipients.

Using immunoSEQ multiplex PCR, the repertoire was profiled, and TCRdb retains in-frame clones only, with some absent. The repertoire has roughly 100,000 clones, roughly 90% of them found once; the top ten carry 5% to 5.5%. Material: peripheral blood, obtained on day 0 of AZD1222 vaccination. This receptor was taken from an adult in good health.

Written as DNA, the CDR3 is TGCGCCAGCAAAGGCAGCGGGGCGGCTGGAAACACCATATATTTT. Residues: CASKGSGAAGNTIYF. The V call is TRBV5-1, the J call TRBJ1-3, with a tentative D call TRBD1 (5 bases). The CDR3 totals 15 residues. The germline CDR1 and CDR2 sequences are SGHRS and YFSETQ. The ends were cut back, 6 bases at V and 2 bases at J, with 15 bases in the middle.